Following are 3 T cell receptor beta chains from one sample sequenced in a study of blood T cell repertoires in COVID-19. Clones were read by immunoSEQ multiplex PCR, and TCRdb kept only the in-frame ones, dropping some. Counted here are 20,000 to 30,000 clones, around 87% occurring once; the ten biggest clones make up around 11%. Sequences were obtained from peripheral blood. These receptors were obtained from a man between 65 and 79 years old with acute or convalescent COVID-19.

The genes are TRBV7-9 and TRBJ1-3, with TRBD1 identical over 7 bases. V shed 5 bases, J shed 4 bases, and the junction held 5 bases outside the gene matches. The germline CDR1 and CDR2 sequences are SEHNR and FQNEAQ (reference sequence). The CDR3 is 14 amino acids. DNA for the CDR3: TGTGCCAGCAGCCGGGGGACAGAAGGAAACACCATATATTTT. Translation gives CASSRGTEGNTIYF.

J is TRBJ1-1 and V is TRBV6-2 or TRBV6-3; TRBD1 matches at 7 bases. V shed 6 bases, J shed 1 base, and the junction held 5 bases outside the gene matches. Germline loops: CDR1 MNHEY, CDR2 SVGEGT. This CDR3 contains 14 residues. CDR3 loop: CASSLDRANTEAFF. The DNA for the CDR3 is TGTGCCAGCAGCCTTGACAGGGCGAACACTGAAGCTTTCTTT.

This rearrangement joins TRBV19 to TRBJ1-4; 7 nucleotides match TRBD1. The CDR3 spans 15 residues. With 6 bases clipped from V and 0 bases from J, the junction kept 4 bases outside the gene matches. Per the germline V gene, CDR1 is LNHDA and CDR2 is SQIVND (reference sequence). The CDR3 region is CASSDRAATNEKLFF. The CDR3 nucleotides are TGTGCCAGTAGCGACAGGGCGGCAACTAATGAAAAACTGTTTTTT.